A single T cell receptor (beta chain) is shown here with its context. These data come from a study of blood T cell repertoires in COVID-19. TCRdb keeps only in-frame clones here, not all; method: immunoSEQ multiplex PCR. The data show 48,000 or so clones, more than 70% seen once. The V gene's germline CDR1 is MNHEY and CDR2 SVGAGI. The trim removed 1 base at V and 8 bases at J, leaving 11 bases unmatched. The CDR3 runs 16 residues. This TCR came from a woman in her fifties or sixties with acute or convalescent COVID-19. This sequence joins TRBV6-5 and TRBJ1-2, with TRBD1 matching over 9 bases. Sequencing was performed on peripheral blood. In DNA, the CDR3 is TGTGCCAGCAGTTACTTCCACCCGGGGACAGGGTCCGGCTACACCTTC. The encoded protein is CASSYFHPGTGSGYTF.